This TCR beta chain came from a study of shared clonotypes between healthy human individuals. Repertoires were generated with immunoSEQ multiplex PCR, while TCRdb's copy carries only in-frame clones and drops some. Among around 1,100,000 clones listed, approximately 77% were seen once. CDR1 is SGHRS, CDR2 YFSETQ, per germline. The CDR3 contains 16 residues. The ends lost 3 bases at V and 0 bases at J; junction bases unmatched: 4. The sequencing input was memory CD4+ T cells from PBMCs. Subset given: CD45RA-negative fraction. The genes are TRBV5-1 and TRBJ2-5; 11 bases align to TRBD1. The receptor was isolated from a young man in good health. Some clones in this sample may be carry-over from other donors' samples. In DNA form, the CDR3 reads TGCGCCAGCAGCTCTGGACAGGGGGCGTACCAAGAGACCCAGTACTTC. Translation gives CASSSGQGAYQETQYF. The whole variable domain, remainder taken from reference TRBV5-1 and TRBJ2-5, is KAGVTQTPRYLIKTRGQQVTLSCSPISGHRSVSWYQQTPGQGLQFLFEYFSETQRNKGNFPGRFSGRQFSNSRSEMNVSTLELGDSALYLCASSSGQGAYQETQYFGPGTRLLVL.